This TCR beta chain was documented in a study of blood T cell repertoires in COVID-19. Study-level background: There were acute and convalescent COVID-19 samples, and they came from the United States, Italy and Spain.

The CDR3 spans 15 residues. In germline, CDR1 is MGHRA, CDR2 YSYEKL. V was cut by 3 bases and J by 5 bases, with 14 bases left in between. In the authors' workflow: Reference gene primer amplification in the assay estimated nucleated cell counts. The protocol was immunoSEQ multiplex PCR, while the TCRdb copy is restricted to in-frame clones and leaves out a portion. V, J and clone size derive from that table, while D and trimming were established from the DNA sequence. The sample consists of hundreds of thousands of clones, around four fifths of them appearing once. The chain couples TRBV4-1 to TRBJ2-1, with unresolved D. This TCR came from a middle-aged woman with active or convalescent COVID-19. Sequencing was performed on peripheral blood. For the CDR3, the DNA is TGCGCCAGCAGCCATCTAGTACTAACCCACAATGAGCAGTTCTTC. It yields the protein CASSHLVLTHNEQFF.